Below, one T cell receptor (beta chain) is given with its context. The antigen is not known. The sample comes from a study of T cells expressing NK-cell markers. Study at large: TCR beta repertoires came from sorted CD3+CD56+NKG2C+, CD3+CD56+NKG2C- and CD3+CD56-NKG2C+ T cells. Sequenced donors, eight in total, included seven who were HCMV-seropositive and one who was seronegative. Overall study findings and caveats: Top CD8+ clonotypes included the dominant CD3+CD56+NKG2C+ clonotypes in a handful of donors. Four donors showed these clonotypes also leading the CD3+CD56-NKG2C+ fraction.

TCRdb re-analyzed the 5' RACE reads; it lists each CDR3 protein once, without DNA. The data show more than 250,000 distinct CDR3 sequences, and the top ten clones hold around 0.37%. Germline V gives CDR1 KGHDR, CDR2 SFDVKD. The CDR3 runs 18 residues. This rearrangement joins TRBV24-1 to TRBJ2-5; TCRdb outputs TRBD2, but without DNA this stays unchecked. The sequencing input was blood T cells: a sorted CD56 or NKG2C T cell subset, CD4+ or CD8+ T cells, or bulk PBMC T cells (not recorded which). The sequence was collected from a man aged 18 to 30 in good health. CDR3 sequence: CATSDGLGSPTFQETQYF.